The clone carrying this T cell receptor (beta chain) was counted between two and nine times. Antigen unknown. The data were obtained in a study of T cells after yellow fever vaccination. Per the germline V gene, CDR1 is SQVTM and CDR2 is ANQGSEA. Trimming left V 6 bases short and J 8 bases short, with 13 bases between. The CDR3 spans 11 residues. Broader study findings: Contamination of FACS-sorted repertoires by abundant clonotypes from the bulk population could occur. Relatively few clonotypes were ones that appeared in both CD4 and CD8 compartments.

TCRdb independently ran MiXCR on the 5' RACE reads; one entry per CDR3 protein. The data hold 450,000 to 600,000 distinct CDR3 sequences, with around an eighth observed a single time. The chain links TRBV29-1 to TRBJ1-2, with a weak D call TRBD1 (6 bases). Sequencing was performed on PBMCs, taken on the day of the yellow fever booster vaccination. The sequence was obtained from a man aged 25 to 40 who received the YFV17D yellow fever vaccine. The CDR3 DNA reads TGCAGCGTAACAGGGAATCAAGGCTACACCTTC. Protein: CSVTGNQGYTF.